A selection of T cell receptor beta chains follows, all from one sample in a study of OX40 agonist ivuxolimab in advanced cancers. Sequencing used immunoSEQ multiplex PCR; TCRdb keeps in-frame clones, though not all of them. The sample lists approximately 61,000 clones, 70% to 90% occurring once. The sample here was CD4+ or CD8+ T cells sorted from blood, taken in a trial of the OX40 agonist ivuxolimab. The source of these receptors is an adult with an advanced solid tumor such as melanoma, head and neck, liver or kidney cancer. CDR3s include the opening cysteine and the closing phenylalanine or tryptophan. A D gene is named only where the DNA matches it firmly. Not every row has a clone size; where given, it reads once, few, many or a size class.

J gene: TRBJ2-3; D gene: NA; clone size: once; V gene: TRBV27; CDR3 DNA: TGTGCCAGCAGTTTATATGGGAGTGGCGGTACGCAGTATTTT; CDR3 protein: CASSLYGSGGTQYF
J gene: TRBJ1-1; D gene: TRBD1; clone size: NA; V gene: TRBV7-6; CDR3 DNA: TGTGCCAGCAGCCCAAAACCACGGGACAGGGAGGACACTGAAGCTTTCTTT; CDR3 protein: CASSPKPRDREDTEAFF
J gene: TRBJ1-2; D gene: NA; clone size: NA; V gene: TRBV7-2; CDR3 DNA: TGTGCCAGCAGCCCGGGGGACATCGGGAACTCCGGCTACACCTTC; CDR3 protein: CASSPGDIGNSGYTF
J gene: TRBJ1-1; D gene: TRBD1; clone size: NA; V gene: TRBV4-1; CDR3 DNA: TGCGCCAGCAGCCAAGTTTACAGGGGGAACACTGAAGCTTTCTTT; CDR3 protein: CASSQVYRGNTEAFF
J gene: TRBJ2-1; D gene: TRBD1; clone size: NA; V gene: TRBV30; CDR3 DNA: TGTGCCTGGAGTTACAGGGGCAATGAGCAGTTCTTC; CDR3 protein: CAWSYRGNEQFF
J gene: TRBJ2-1; D gene: NA; clone size: once; V gene: TRBV4-2; CDR3 DNA: TGTGCCAGCAGCCAAGATGAAGAGCGGTCCTACAATGAGCAGTTCTTC; CDR3 protein: CASSQDEERSYNEQFF
J gene: TRBJ1-4; D gene: NA; clone size: NA; V gene: TRBV18; CDR3 DNA: TGTGCCAGCTCACGAGGCCAGCTAGCAACTAATGAAAAACTGTTTTTT; CDR3 protein: CASSRGQLATNEKLFF
J gene: TRBJ2-1; D gene: NA; clone size: few; V gene: TRBV2; CDR3 DNA: TGTGCCAGCAGTTTGAATGAGCAGTTCTTC; CDR3 protein: CASSLNEQFF
J gene: TRBJ2-1; D gene: NA; clone size: once; V gene: TRBV12-5; CDR3 DNA: TGTGCTAGTGGTTTTAGAGGCTCCTACAATGAGCAGTTCTTC; CDR3 protein: CASGFRGSYNEQFF
J gene: TRBJ1-5; D gene: NA; clone size: NA; V gene: TRBV30; CDR3 DNA: TGTGCCTGGAGTGTACCCGGGGGTTATAATCAGCCCCAGCATTTT; CDR3 protein: CAWSVPGGYNQPQHF
J gene: TRBJ1-1; D gene: NA; clone size: once; V gene: TRBV19; CDR3 DNA: TGTGCCAGTCAGACGAGTAACACTGAAGCTTTCTTT; CDR3 protein: CASQTSNTEAFF
J gene: TRBJ2-3; D gene: TRBD2; clone size: NA; V gene: TRBV7-3; CDR3 DNA: TGTGCCAGCAGCTCGGGACTAAATACGCAGTATTTT; CDR3 protein: CASSSGLNTQYF
J gene: TRBJ1-2; D gene: NA; clone size: NA; V gene: TRBV7-8; CDR3 DNA: TGTGCCAGCAGATCAGCGGGGGGCAGAGGCTATGGCTACACCTTC; CDR3 protein: CASRSAGGRGYGYTF
J gene: TRBJ2-3; D gene: TRBD2; clone size: NA; V gene: TRBV7-9; CDR3 DNA: TGTGCCAGCAGCTACGGGACTAGCGGATATGATACGCAGTATTTT; CDR3 protein: CASSYGTSGYDTQYF
J gene: TRBJ2-6; D gene: NA; clone size: NA; V gene: TRBV7-3; CDR3 DNA: TGTGCCAGCAGCTTAGCTGGGGCCAACGTCCTGACTTTC; CDR3 protein: CASSLAGANVLTF
J gene: TRBJ1-3; D gene: NA; clone size: few; V gene: TRBV10-1; CDR3 DNA: TGCGCCAGCAGTGACCGGACACTTGGAAACACCATATATTTT; CDR3 protein: CASSDRTLGNTIYF
J gene: TRBJ2-7; D gene: TRBD2; clone size: NA; V gene: TRBV18; CDR3 DNA: TGTGCCAGCTCGAGGACCCTAGCGGCCTCCTACGAGCAGTACTTC; CDR3 protein: CASSRTLAASYEQYF
J gene: TRBJ2-7; D gene: TRBD2; clone size: few; V gene: TRBV11-2; CDR3 DNA: TGTGCCAGCAGCTTAGTGCTAGCGGGAGGCAGCTCCTACGAGCAGTACTTC; CDR3 protein: CASSLVLAGGSSYEQYF
J gene: TRBJ2-2; D gene: TRBD1; clone size: NA; V gene: TRBV5-1; CDR3 DNA: TGCGCCAGCAGCTGGCGGGGACAGGTGGACACCGGGGAGCTGTTTTTT; CDR3 protein: CASSWRGQVDTGELFF
J gene: TRBJ1-5; D gene: NA; clone size: NA; V gene: TRBV19; CDR3 DNA: TGTGCCAGTAGTAAGGACAGCGTCCAGCCCCAGCATTTT; CDR3 protein: CASSKDSVQPQHF
J gene: TRBJ1-6; D gene: NA; clone size: NA; V gene: TRBV7-3; CDR3 DNA: TGTGCCAGCAGCTTAGAGACAGGCTCACCCCTCCACTTT; CDR3 protein: CASSLETGSPLHF
J gene: TRBJ2-2; D gene: TRBD1; clone size: NA; V gene: TRBV9; CDR3 DNA: TGTGCCAGCAGCGACCGAACAGGGGTCGGGGAGCTGTTTTTT; CDR3 protein: CASSDRTGVGELFF
J gene: TRBJ1-1; D gene: NA; clone size: NA; V gene: TRBV2; CDR3 DNA: TGTGCCAGCACTACAGGGCTGATTTCGTACACTGAAGCTTTCTTT; CDR3 protein: CASTTGLISYTEAFF
J gene: TRBJ1-1; D gene: NA; clone size: NA; V gene: TRBV4-2; CDR3 DNA: TGTGCCAGCAGCCAAGCCTCGACAGGGAACACTGAAGCTTTCTTT; CDR3 protein: CASSQASTGNTEAFF
J gene: TRBJ2-3; D gene: TRBD2; clone size: NA; V gene: TRBV27; CDR3 DNA: TGTGCCAGCGGAGCTAGCGGTAGCACAGATACGCAGTATTTT; CDR3 protein: CASGASGSTDTQYF
J gene: TRBJ2-7; D gene: NA; clone size: NA; V gene: TRBV27; CDR3 DNA: TGTGCCAGCAGTTTAATGGCGTACAGTACCACCTCCTACGAGCAGTACTTC; CDR3 protein: CASSLMAYSTTSYEQYF
J gene: TRBJ1-4; D gene: NA; clone size: few; V gene: TRBV15; CDR3 DNA: TGTGCCACCAGCAGAGATCCCGCGTGGATTAATGAAAAACTGTTTTTT; CDR3 protein: CATSRDPAWINEKLFF
J gene: TRBJ2-7; D gene: NA; clone size: few; V gene: TRBV7-9; CDR3 DNA: TGTGCCAGCTCCTGGCCCCACCAAGGCGAGCAGTACTTC; CDR3 protein: CASSWPHQGEQYF
J gene: TRBJ2-3; D gene: TRBD2; clone size: NA; V gene: TRBV10-2; CDR3 DNA: TGCGCCAGCAGCTGGACTAGCGGACGCACAGATACGCAGTATTTT; CDR3 protein: CASSWTSGRTDTQYF
J gene: TRBJ1-1; D gene: NA; clone size: NA; V gene: TRBV4-2; CDR3 DNA: TGTGCCAGCAGCTTAATCCCTGTCAACATGAACACTGAAGCTTTCTTT; CDR3 protein: CASSLIPVNMNTEAFF
J gene: TRBJ1-2; D gene: NA; clone size: NA; V gene: TRBV5-5; CDR3 DNA: TGTGCCAGCAGCCTTGGACCCTATGGCTACACCTTC; CDR3 protein: CASSLGPYGYTF
J gene: TRBJ1-1; D gene: TRBD1; clone size: few; V gene: TRBV30; CDR3 DNA: TGTGCCTGGGTCCCCGACAGGGGAACTTTCTTT; CDR3 protein: CAWVPDRGTFF
J gene: TRBJ1-3; D gene: NA; clone size: NA; V gene: TRBV7-3; CDR3 DNA: TGTGCCAGCAGCTTTAACGGCGGTGGAAACACCATATATTTT; CDR3 protein: CASSFNGGGNTIYF
J gene: TRBJ2-5; D gene: TRBD1; clone size: NA; V gene: TRBV4-1; CDR3 DNA: TGCGCCAGCAGTGGATCACAGGGGCGGGAGACCCAGTACTTC; CDR3 protein: CASSGSQGRETQYF
J gene: TRBJ1-2; D gene: NA; clone size: NA; V gene: TRBV6-1; CDR3 DNA: TGTGCCAGCAGTGACCTCGGGACAAGCTATGGCTACACCTTC; CDR3 protein: CASSDLGTSYGYTF
J gene: TRBJ2-1; D gene: NA; clone size: NA; V gene: TRBV5-5; CDR3 DNA: TGTGCCAGCAGCTTAGGATGGGGGAATGAGCAGTTCTTC; CDR3 protein: CASSLGWGNEQFF
J gene: TRBJ2-1; D gene: TRBD2; clone size: NA; V gene: TRBV29-1; CDR3 DNA: TGCAGCGTCCCTAGCGGGAGCAATGAGCAGTTCTTC; CDR3 protein: CSVPSGSNEQFF
J gene: TRBJ2-5; D gene: NA; clone size: NA; V gene: TRBV7-2; CDR3 DNA: TGTGCCAGCAGCTTAGTCAGAAAAGAGACCCAGTACTTC; CDR3 protein: CASSLVRKETQYF
J gene: TRBJ1-2; D gene: TRBD1; clone size: NA; V gene: TRBV6-4; CDR3 DNA: TGTGCCAGCAGTGACTCGAGCACCGGGACAGTCTATGGCTACACCTTC; CDR3 protein: CASSDSSTGTVYGYTF
J gene: TRBJ2-5; D gene: TRBD2; clone size: once; V gene: TRBV25-1; CDR3 DNA: TGTGCCAGCAGTGAATGGACTAGCGTACAAGAGACCCAGTACTTC; CDR3 protein: CASSEWTSVQETQYF
J gene: TRBJ2-1; D gene: NA; clone size: NA; V gene: TRBV27; CDR3 DNA: TGTGCCAGCAGGCGACTACTCACCTACAATGAGCAGTTCTTC; CDR3 protein: CASRRLLTYNEQFF
J gene: TRBJ1-2; D gene: NA; clone size: NA; V gene: TRBV7-2; CDR3 DNA: TGTGCCAGCAGCCTTCACAGAACCGGACGTCCGACGGGGGGCTATGGCTACACCTTC; CDR3 protein: CASSLHRTGRPTGGYGYTF
J gene: TRBJ2-7; D gene: NA; clone size: NA; V gene: TRBV28; CDR3 DNA: TGTGCCAGCAGTCCTCAGGGGTCGAGGTACGAGCAGTACTTC; CDR3 protein: CASSPQGSRYEQYF
J gene: TRBJ2-7; D gene: NA; clone size: few; V gene: TRBV5-1; CDR3 DNA: TGCGCCAGCAGCTTACAGGCCGGGAGTTCTACCTACGAGCAGTACTTC; CDR3 protein: CASSLQAGSSTYEQYF
J gene: TRBJ2-1; D gene: TRBD2; clone size: NA; V gene: TRBV5-5; CDR3 DNA: TGTGCCAGCAGCTTAGGGACTAGCTACAATGAGCAGTTCTTC; CDR3 protein: CASSLGTSYNEQFF
J gene: TRBJ2-5; D gene: NA; clone size: NA; V gene: TRBV25-1; CDR3 DNA: TGTGCCAGCAGTGATGTCCGGGGGGCGGGGGAGACCCAGTACTTC; CDR3 protein: CASSDVRGAGETQYF
J gene: TRBJ1-3; D gene: NA; clone size: NA; V gene: TRBV9; CDR3 DNA: TGTGCCAGCAGCCCTCAAGGGAAATCTGGAAACACCATATATTTT; CDR3 protein: CASSPQGKSGNTIYF
J gene: TRBJ2-5; D gene: NA; clone size: few; V gene: TRBV4-1; CDR3 DNA: TGCGCCAGCAGCCAAAGGGGACTAATTACGACAGGGCAACAAGAGACCCAGTACTTC; CDR3 protein: CASSQRGLITTGQQETQYF
J gene: TRBJ1-2; D gene: NA; clone size: NA; V gene: TRBV30; CDR3 DNA: TGTGCCCTAGGGCTTGCCGGCTACACCTTC; CDR3 protein: CALGLAGYTF
J gene: TRBJ1-2; D gene: TRBD1; clone size: NA; V gene: TRBV6-1; CDR3 DNA: TGTGCCAGCAGTCAACTCGGGACAGGGTTCGGCTACACCTTC; CDR3 protein: CASSQLGTGFGYTF
J gene: TRBJ2-1; D gene: TRBD2; clone size: NA; V gene: TRBV7-3; CDR3 DNA: TGTGCCAGCAGCTTACTAGCGGGAGATCCCTACAATGAGCAGTTCTTC; CDR3 protein: CASSLLAGDPYNEQFF